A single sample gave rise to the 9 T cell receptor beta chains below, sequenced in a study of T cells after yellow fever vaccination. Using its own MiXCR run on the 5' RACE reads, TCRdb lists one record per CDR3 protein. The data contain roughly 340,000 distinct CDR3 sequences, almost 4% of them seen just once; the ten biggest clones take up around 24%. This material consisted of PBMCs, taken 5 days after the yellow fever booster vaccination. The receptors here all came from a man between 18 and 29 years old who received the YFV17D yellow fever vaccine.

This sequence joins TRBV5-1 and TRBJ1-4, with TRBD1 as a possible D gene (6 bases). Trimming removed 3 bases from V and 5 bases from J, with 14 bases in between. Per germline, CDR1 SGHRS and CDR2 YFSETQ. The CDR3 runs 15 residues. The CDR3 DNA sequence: TGCGCCAGCAGCTCGGGGACATGGCAAAATGAAAAACTGTTTTTT. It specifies CASSSGTWQNEKLFF.

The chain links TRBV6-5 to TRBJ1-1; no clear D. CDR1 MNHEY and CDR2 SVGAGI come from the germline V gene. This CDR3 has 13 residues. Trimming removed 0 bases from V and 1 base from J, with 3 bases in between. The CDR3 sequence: CASSYSENTEAFF. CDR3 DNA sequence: TGTGCCAGCAGTTACTCCGAGAACACTGAAGCTTTCTTT.

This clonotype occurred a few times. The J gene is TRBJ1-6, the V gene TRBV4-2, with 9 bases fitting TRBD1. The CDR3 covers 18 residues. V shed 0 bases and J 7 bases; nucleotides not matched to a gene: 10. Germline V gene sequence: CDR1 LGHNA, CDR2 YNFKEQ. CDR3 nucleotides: TGTGCCAGCAGCCAAGAAGGCACCGGGACAGGGACAAATTCACCCCTCCACTTT. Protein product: CASSQEGTGTGTNSPLHF.

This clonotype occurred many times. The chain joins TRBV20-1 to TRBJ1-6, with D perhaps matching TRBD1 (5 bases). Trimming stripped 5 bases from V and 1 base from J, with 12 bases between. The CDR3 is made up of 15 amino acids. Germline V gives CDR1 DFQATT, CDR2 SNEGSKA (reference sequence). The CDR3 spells CSAVRGASYNSPLHF. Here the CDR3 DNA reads TGCAGTGCTGTAAGGGGAGCGTCCTATAATTCACCCCTCCACTTT.

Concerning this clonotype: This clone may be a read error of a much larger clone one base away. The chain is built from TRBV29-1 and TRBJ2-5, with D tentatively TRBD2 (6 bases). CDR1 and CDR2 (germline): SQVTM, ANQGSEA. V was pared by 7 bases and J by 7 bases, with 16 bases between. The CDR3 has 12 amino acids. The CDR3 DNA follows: TGCAGCGCCAGGGACTTAGCTGGGACCCAGTACTTC. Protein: CSARDLAGTQYF.

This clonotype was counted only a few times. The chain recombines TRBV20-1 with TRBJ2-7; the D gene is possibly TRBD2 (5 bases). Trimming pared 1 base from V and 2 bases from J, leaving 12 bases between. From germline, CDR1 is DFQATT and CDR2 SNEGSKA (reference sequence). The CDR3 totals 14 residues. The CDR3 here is CSARAPSFAYEQYF. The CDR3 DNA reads TGCAGTGCTAGAGCCCCTAGCTTTGCCTACGAGCAGTACTTC.

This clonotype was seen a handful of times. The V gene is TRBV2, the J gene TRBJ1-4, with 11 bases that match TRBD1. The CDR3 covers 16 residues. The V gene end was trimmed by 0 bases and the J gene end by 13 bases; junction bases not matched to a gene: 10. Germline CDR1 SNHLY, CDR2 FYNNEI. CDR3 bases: TGTGCCAGCAGTGAAGCCGGGACAGGGGGGACTGATGGACTGTTTTTT. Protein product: CASSEAGTGGTDGLFF. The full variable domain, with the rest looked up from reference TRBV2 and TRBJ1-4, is EPEVTQTPSHQVTQMGQEVILRCVPISNHLYFYWYRQILGQKVEFLVSFYNNEISEKSEIFDDQFSVERPDGSNFTLKIRSTKLEDSAMYFCASSEAGTGGTDGLFFGSGTQLSVL.

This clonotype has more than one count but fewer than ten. The chain's CDR3 is CASSFGEEWGSYEQYF. CDR3 sequence (DNA): TGTGCCAGCAGTTTTGGGGAAGAATGGGGGAGTTACGAGCAGTACTTC. The chain couples TRBV12-3 or TRBV12-4 to TRBJ2-7, with D tentatively TRBD1 or TRBD2 (5 bases each). The CDR3 sequence is 16 residues long. The germline V and J ends were trimmed by 3 bases and 4 bases, with 19 bases remaining between them.

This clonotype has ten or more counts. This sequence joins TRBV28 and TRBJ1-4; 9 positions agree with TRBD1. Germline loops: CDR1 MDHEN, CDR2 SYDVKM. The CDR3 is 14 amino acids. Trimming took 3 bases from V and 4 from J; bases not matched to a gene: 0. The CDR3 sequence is CASSLTGGNEKLFF. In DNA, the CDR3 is TGTGCCAGCAGTTTGACAGGGGGTAATGAAAAACTGTTTTTT.